The 9 T cell receptor beta chains below were found in one sample sequenced in a study of blood T cell repertoires in COVID-19. The data were produced by immunoSEQ multiplex PCR, yet TCRdb's version contains in-frame clones alone and is incomplete. The data contain hundreds of thousands of clones, over 80% of them singletons. The sequencing sample was made of peripheral blood. The receptors derive from a man aged 40-55 years with acute or convalescent COVID-19.

This chain links TRBV7-2 with TRBJ2-3, with 7 bases identical to TRBD1. Germline loops: CDR1 SGHTA, CDR2 FQGNSA. The CDR3 is 18 residues long. V was clipped by 5 bases and J by 0 bases; unmatched bases: 14. Here the CDR3 reads CASSPQTNRGLSTDTQYF. The CDR3 coding sequence is TGTGCCAGCAGCCCCCAAACGAACAGGGGCCTAAGCACAGATACGCAGTATTTT.

V is TRBV7-9 and J is TRBJ2-7; D remains unclear. This CDR3 has 11 residues. In germline, CDR1 is SEHNR, CDR2 FQNEAQ (reference sequence). V was pared by 5 bases and J by 2 bases, with 4 bases between. As DNA, the CDR3 is TGTGCCAGCAGCGACACCTACGAGCAGTACTTC. Protein product: CASSDTYEQYF.

The V call is TRBV6-2 or TRBV6-3, the J call TRBJ1-1, with D tentatively TRBD1 (6 bases). V gave up 6 bases and J gave up 5 bases, with 10 bases separating them. This CDR3 is built from 12 residues. Germline CDR1 reads MNHEY; CDR2 reads SVGEGT. Here the CDR3 reads CASSTQGTEAFF. For the CDR3, the DNA is TGTGCCAGCAGCACACAGGGAACTGAAGCTTTCTTT.

This sequence joins TRBV2 and TRBJ1-4, with D maybe TRBD1 (6 bases). V lost 6 bases to trimming and J lost 7 bases, with 18 bases between them. CDR3 size: 15 residues. Germline CDR1 is SNHLY and CDR2 is FYNNEI. The CDR3 reads CASSAQQGRGEKLFF. CDR3 coding DNA: TGTGCCAGCAGCGCCCAACAGGGCCGTGGTGAAAAACTGTTTTTT.

The chain uses TRBV27 and TRBJ2-1; 10 bases agree with TRBD2. Germline lookup yields CDR1 MNHEY and CDR2 SMNVEV (reference sequence). This CDR3 spans 17 amino acids. The V and J ends lost 2 bases and 5 bases, in that order; junction bases with no gene match: 9. The CDR3 loop is CASSLKLLAGDDNEQFF. The CDR3 DNA reads as TGTGCCAGCAGTTTAAAGCTTCTAGCGGGGGATGACAATGAGCAGTTCTTC.

The rearrangement links TRBV19 to TRBJ2-5, with 10 positions matching TRBD1. V was pared by 4 bases and J by 2 bases, with 7 bases of the junction left unmatched. This CDR3 contains 16 residues. Germline lookup yields CDR1 LNHDA and CDR2 SQIVND (reference sequence). The CDR3 DNA reads TGTGCCAGTAGTAAACGCCGGGACAGGGGTCAAGAGACCCAGTACTTC. It translates to CASSKRRDRGQETQYF.

This chain's CDR3 is CASGRREQYF. As DNA, the CDR3 is TGTGCCAGCGGCCGTCGCGAGCAGTACTTC. The chain links TRBV28 to TRBJ2-7, with D unresolved. Trimming removed 8 bases from V and 6 bases from J, with 8 bases in between. Germline V gives CDR1 MDHEN, CDR2 SYDVKM. The CDR3 runs to 10 residues. Based on the CDR3 plus reference TRBV28 and TRBJ2-7, the full variable domain is DVKVTQSSRYLVKRTGEKVFLECVQDMDHENMFWYRQDPGLGLRLIYFSYDVKMKEKGDIPEGYSVSREKKERFSLILESASTNQTSMYLCASGRREQYFGPGTRLTVT.

The rearrangement joins TRBV6-1 to TRBJ2-3; the D is unclear. This CDR3 has 13 residues. The V end was cut by 2 bases, the J end by 4 bases, with 7 bases between. Germline CDR1 is MNHNS and CDR2 is SASEGT. Written as DNA, the CDR3 is TGTGCCAGCAGTGAACAGGCCCCAGATACGCAGTATTTT. Its protein is CASSEQAPDTQYF.

V gene TRBV5-4 combines with J gene TRBJ2-7; possible D gene TRBD1, 6 bases. CDR1 SGHNT and CDR2 YYREEE come from the germline V gene (reference sequence). The CDR3 has 13 residues. The germline V and J ends were trimmed by 5 bases and 7 bases, with 16 bases remaining between them. The CDR3 region is CASRSTGPGEQYF. CDR3 coding DNA: TGTGCCAGCAGAAGTACAGGGCCTGGAGAGCAGTACTTC.